The clone carrying this T cell receptor (beta chain) has ten or more counts. The antigen remains undetermined. The sample comes from a study of identical twins. Notes on the study in general: Cord blood beta clonotypes that were abundant carried fewer insertions, and memory repertoires showed no such trend.

With 3 bases removed from V and 4 bases from J, the gap between germline ends came to 18 bases. CDR3 length equals 16 residues. The V gene's germline CDR1 is KGHSH and CDR2 LQKENI. TCRdb itself ran the 5' RACE reads through MiXCR, one entry per CDR3 protein. The sample shows approximately 220,000 distinct CDR3 sequences, around 7.6% of them seen only once. Donors were all healthy Caucasians. These data were also filed under a second study, of yellow fever vaccine responses in identical twins. In that study: On the reported evidence, twins' vaccine T cell responses seemed partly convergent and partly personalized.

Sequenced: CD8+ T cells sorted from blood. This clonotype originated in a woman aged 18-35 years in good health. The chain has TRBV18 and TRBJ1-2; D not resolved. This chain's CDR3 is CASSPWETETLYGYTF. For the CDR3, the DNA is TGTGCCAGCTCACCCTGGGAGACGGAAACTCTCTATGGCTACACCTTC.